This is a list of T cell receptor beta chains from one sample in a study of early T cells in non-severe SARS-CoV-2 infection. TCRdb reprocessed the 5' RACE reads via MiXCR and lists one record per CDR3 protein. The table lists 30,000 to 35,000 distinct CDR3 sequences, approximately 6% of them singletons, with around 8% in the top ten. What was sequenced was whole blood. Receptors were obtained from an adult who was a healthcare worker with PCR-confirmed SARS-CoV-2 infection or an uninfected control (not recorded which). Each CDR3 is given with its conserved first and last residue. Each record gives: V gene, CDR3 length, J gene, CDR3 protein.

V: TRBV7-2
length: 13
J: TRBJ2-7
CDR3: CASSLGRGDEQYF

V: TRBV6-2/TRBV6-3
length: 15
J: TRBJ2-2
CDR3: CASSSGGLNTGELFF

V: TRBV4-1
length: 16
J: TRBJ1-1
CDR3: CASSQEGQGVNTEAFF

V: TRBV7-9
length: 14
J: TRBJ2-7
CDR3: CASSFTSGDYEQYF

V: TRBV9
length: 14
J: TRBJ2-3
CDR3: CASSALAGTDTQYF

V: TRBV11-2
length: 18
J: TRBJ2-6
CDR3: CASSPEAGTGAGANVLTF

V: TRBV20-1
length: 13
J: TRBJ1-1
CDR3: CSAIQNLNTEAFF

V: TRBV28
length: 15
J: TRBJ2-5
CDR3: CASSLSLALRETQYF

V: TRBV15
length: 16
J: TRBJ1-6
CDR3: CATRKPGQGRHSPLHF

V: TRBV7-9
length: 16
J: TRBJ2-6
CDR3: CASSLRLSRSANVLTF

V: TRBV10-1
length: 13
J: TRBJ2-7
CDR3: CASSYAAGYEQYF

V: TRBV3-1
length: 16
J: TRBJ1-3
CDR3: CASSQTRRSSGNTIYF

V: TRBV30
length: 15
J: TRBJ1-1
CDR3: CAWSEPGIPSTEAFF

V: TRBV2
length: 14
J: TRBJ1-1
CDR3: CASSELPGSSEAFF

V: TRBV7-9
length: 14
J: TRBJ2-1
CDR3: CASSTSGTKGEQFF